One sample yielded the 21 T cell receptor beta chains listed below, sequenced in a study of cytomegalovirus exposure and HLA in healthy donors. The primer mix had 60 Vbeta and 13 Jbeta primers. Only in-frame clones appear in the TCRdb table, and some are missing; sequencing was by immunoSEQ multiplex PCR. The sample lists approximately 93,000 clones; 65% were seen once. Sequencing input: PBMCs. Receptors were obtained from a boy between 10 and 17 years old in good health and CMV-seropositive.

This chain connects TRBV18 to TRBJ1-1, with 7 bases lining up with TRBD1. This CDR3 has 14 residues. V was pared by 5 bases and J by 4 bases, with 7 bases of the junction left unmatched. Germline CDR1 reads KGHSH; CDR2 reads LQKENI. Here the CDR3 reads CASSGQVRGTEAFF. The CDR3, as DNA: TGTGCCAGCTCAGGACAGGTGAGGGGCACTGAAGCTTTCTTT. Supplemented by reference TRBV18 and TRBJ1-1, the full variable domain reads NAGVMQNPRHLVRRRGQEARLRCSPMKGHSHVYWYRQLPEEGLKFMVYLQKENIIDESGMPKERFSAEFPKEGPSILRIQQVVRGDSAAYFCASSGQVRGTEAFFGQGTRLTVV.

This clone was picked up a small number of times. The chain joins TRBV10-2 to TRBJ1-2, with 9 bases aligning to TRBD1. Unmatched junction bases numbered 9, after V lost 6 bases and J lost 7 bases. Per germline, CDR1 WSHSY and CDR2 SAAADI. The CDR3 is 14 amino acids. The CDR3 protein is CASSNGQGMSGYTF. The CDR3 DNA reads TGCGCCAGCAGCAATGGACAGGGGATGTCTGGCTACACCTTC.

This clone was seen a single time. This chain connects TRBV7-2 to TRBJ1-1; a possible D gene is TRBD1 (5 bases). The CDR3 consists of 13 residues. V was shortened by 6 bases and J by 1 base, with 9 bases between the two germline ends. The V gene's germline CDR1 is SGHTA and CDR2 FQGNSA. The CDR3 coding sequence is TGTGCCAGCAGGGGGCTTCGGAACACTGAAGCTTTCTTT. Amino acids: CASRGLRNTEAFF.

This chain joins TRBV20-1 and TRBJ2-7, with D tentatively TRBD1 (5 bases). The V gene lost 6 bases and the J gene lost 5 bases, with 11 bases spanning the gap. The CDR3 loop spans 11 amino acids. The germline gives CDR1 DFQATT, CDR2 SNEGSKA (reference sequence). The CDR3 DNA reads TGCAGTGCAGCTAGGACAAACGAGCAGTACTTC. Protein product: CSAARTNEQYF.

This rearrangement joins TRBV5-1 to TRBJ1-3; D uncertain. V was pared by 5 bases and J by 7 bases, with 16 bases between. Germline assignment: CDR1 SGHRS and CDR2 YFSETQ. The CDR3 has 14 residues. The chain's CDR3 is CASRVDDRRNTIYF. The CDR3 DNA reads TGCGCCAGCAGAGTCGATGATAGGAGGAACACCATATATTTT.

The chain joins TRBV4-3 to TRBJ2-1, with 10 bases matching TRBD1. The CDR3 spans 15 residues. With 1 base clipped from V and 8 bases from J, the junction kept 5 bases outside the gene matches. Germline CDR1 LGHNA, CDR2 YSLEER. The CDR3 spells CASSQGQGATYEQFF. The CDR3 nucleotides read TGCGCCAGCAGCCAAGGACAGGGGGCTACTTATGAGCAGTTCTTC.

The chain employs TRBV9 and TRBJ1-2, with D possibly matching TRBD1 (5 bases). The V end was cut by 4 bases, the J end by 8 bases, with 21 bases between. This CDR3 comprises 15 residues. Germline CDR1 SGDLS, CDR2 YYNGEE. This CDR3 is CASSPRDGTAGGYTF. The CDR3 DNA is TGTGCCAGCAGCCCACGGGACGGGACGGCGGGGGGCTACACCTTC.

The V gene is TRBV10-2, the J gene TRBJ1-2; 7 bases are shared with TRBD1. CDR3 size: 13 residues. V was pared by 5 bases and J by 3 bases, with 3 bases of the junction left unmatched. Germline CDR1 WSHSY, CDR2 SAAADI. The CDR3 DNA reads TGCGCCAGCAGTCGCCAGGGGGACTATGGCTACACCTTC. This sequence encodes CASSRQGDYGYTF.

The rearrangement links TRBV11-2 to TRBJ1-4, with TRBD1 matching 7 bases. The CDR3 runs to 15 residues. The germline V gene encodes CDR1 SGHAT and CDR2 FQNNGV. Unmatched junction bases numbered 14, after V lost 5 bases and J lost 11 bases. The CDR3 nucleotides are TGTGCCAGCAGCCTAGGACAGGCCGTTCCGGAGAAACTGTTTTTT. Its protein is CASSLGQAVPEKLFF.

The J gene is TRBJ1-1, the V gene TRBV2, with D possibly being TRBD1 (5 bases). The V end lost 2 bases, the J end lost 1 base, and 8 bases lay between the germline ends. The CDR3 totals 14 residues. Germline CDR1 SNHLY, CDR2 FYNNEI. In nucleotides, the CDR3 is TGTGCCAGCAGTGAACGCCAGGGGAACACTGAAGCTTTCTTT. Its protein is CASSERQGNTEAFF.

In this sample, this clone turned up a few times. The rearrangement links TRBV5-1 to TRBJ2-7, with 9 positions matching TRBD1. Per germline, CDR1 SGHRS and CDR2 YFSETQ. V shed 3 bases and J 5 bases; nucleotides not matched to a gene: 12. CDR3 size: 16 residues. The chain's CDR3 is CASSSAGTGFVDEQYF. DNA of the CDR3: TGCGCCAGCAGCTCGGCCGGGACAGGGTTTGTCGACGAGCAGTACTTC.

The chain has TRBV6-5 and TRBJ1-4, with TRBD1 as a possible D gene (6 bases). Deletions cut 4 bases from V and 6 bases from J, with 12 bases between. Germline CDR1 and CDR2: MNHEY and SVGAGI. The CDR3 sequence is 14 residues long. CDR3 in DNA: TGTGCCAGCAGTTTACACAGGGTCGATGAAAAACTGTTTTTT. Translating gives CASSLHRVDEKLFF.

The CDR3 sequence: CSVGSNPGPSYNEQFF. CDR3 nucleotide sequence: TGCAGCGTTGGAAGTAATCCAGGTCCTTCCTACAATGAGCAGTTCTTC. The chain couples TRBV29-1 to TRBJ2-1, with unresolved D. The CDR3 is made up of 16 amino acids. CDR1 is SQVTM and CDR2 is ANQGSEA in the germline V gene. The V gene lost 4 bases and the J gene lost 1 base, with 17 bases spanning the gap.

The chain joins TRBV7-9 to TRBJ2-7, with 7 nucleotides matching TRBD1. With V trimmed by 3 bases and J by 1 base, 3 bases remained unmatched. CDR3 length: 14 residues. Germline V CDR1 and CDR2: SEHNR, FQNEAQ (reference sequence). CDR3 sequence: CASSFRDRSYEQYF. CDR3 in DNA: TGTGCCAGCAGCTTTCGGGACAGATCCTACGAGCAGTACTTC.

The chain employs TRBV7-2 and TRBJ1-2; 10 bases match TRBD1. V was pared by 4 bases and J by 5 bases, with 4 bases of the junction left unmatched. The CDR3 is 14 residues long. Germline-derived CDR1 and CDR2 are SGHTA and FQGNSA. The CDR3, as DNA: TGTGCCAGCAGCTCCGACAGGGGGCCTTATGGCTACACCTTC. As protein: CASSSDRGPYGYTF.

V usage is TRBV29-1 and J usage is TRBJ1-4, with a possible D match to TRBD1 (6 bases). The germline V gene encodes CDR1 SQVTM and CDR2 ANQGSEA. Trimming took 4 bases from V and 0 from J, leaving 12 bases between them. This CDR3 has 15 residues. This CDR3 is CSVVVGGATNEKLFF. CDR3 bases: TGCAGCGTTGTGGTAGGGGGGGCAACTAATGAAAAACTGTTTTTT. The full variable domain, in which reference TRBV29-1 and TRBJ1-4 provide the parts outside the CDR3, is SAVISQKPSRDICQRGTSLTIQCQVDSQVTMMFWYRQQPGQSLTLIATANQGSEATYESGFVIDKFPISRPNLTFSTLTVSNMSPEDSSIYLCSVVVGGATNEKLFFGSGTQLSVL.

This sequence joins TRBV29-1 and TRBJ1-1; unclear D gene. V was clipped by 4 bases and J by 4 bases, with 4 bases between them. The CDR3 contains 10 residues. CDR1 is SQVTM, CDR2 ANQGSEA, per germline. CDR3 sequence reads: CSVASTEAFF. The CDR3 nucleotides are TGCAGCGTTGCCAGCACTGAAGCTTTCTTT. Together with reference TRBV29-1 and TRBJ1-1, the CDR3 gives the full variable domain: SAVISQKPSRDICQRGTSLTIQCQVDSQVTMMFWYRQQPGQSLTLIATANQGSEATYESGFVIDKFPISRPNLTFSTLTVSNMSPEDSSIYLCSVASTEAFFGQGTRLTVV.

The chain uses TRBV4-1 and TRBJ1-3; D is unclear. V lost 0 bases, J lost 0 bases, and 9 bases lay in between. The CDR3 has 16 amino acids. Germline V gives CDR1 MGHRA, CDR2 YSYEKL. CDR3 DNA sequence: TGCGCCAGCAGCCAAGATGCAGCGTTCTCTGGAAACACCATATATTTT. The encoded protein is CASSQDAAFSGNTIYF.

The chain carries TRBV9 and TRBJ2-5; D not resolved. The CDR3 loop spans 13 amino acids. V was trimmed by 4 bases and J by 7 bases, leaving 14 bases between them. Germline V gives CDR1 SGDLS, CDR2 YYNGEE. The CDR3 spells CASSSPTGPTQYF. CDR3 coding DNA: TGTGCCAGCAGCTCCCCCACCGGTCCGACCCAGTACTTC. The full variable domain, its missing parts supplied by reference TRBV9 and TRBJ2-5, is DSGVTQTPKHLITATGQRVTLRCSPRSGDLSVYWYQQSLDQGLQFLIQYYNGEERAKGNILERFSAQQFPDLHSELNLSSLELGDSALYFCASSSPTGPTQYFGPGTRLLVL.

This clone was found a few times. The chain couples TRBV6-5 to TRBJ2-7; TRBD2 aligns across 8 bases. V dropped 2 bases and J dropped 2; count of bases not matched to a gene: 2. This CDR3 spans 14 amino acids. From germline, CDR1 is MNHEY and CDR2 SVGAGI. CDR3 sequence reads: CASSYKAGAYEQYF. For the CDR3, the DNA is TGTGCCAGCAGTTACAAAGCGGGAGCCTACGAGCAGTACTTC.

Only one count was recorded for this clone. This sequence joins TRBV19 and TRBJ2-3, with a possible D match to TRBD2 (6 bases). The CDR3 length is 14 residues. The V gene's germline CDR1 is LNHDA and CDR2 SQIVND (reference sequence). V was clipped by 6 bases and J by 6 bases, with 16 bases between them. CDR3 coding DNA: TGTGCCAGTAGGAGGACTACGACGTGGGATACGCAGTATTTT. As protein: CASRRTTTWDTQYF.